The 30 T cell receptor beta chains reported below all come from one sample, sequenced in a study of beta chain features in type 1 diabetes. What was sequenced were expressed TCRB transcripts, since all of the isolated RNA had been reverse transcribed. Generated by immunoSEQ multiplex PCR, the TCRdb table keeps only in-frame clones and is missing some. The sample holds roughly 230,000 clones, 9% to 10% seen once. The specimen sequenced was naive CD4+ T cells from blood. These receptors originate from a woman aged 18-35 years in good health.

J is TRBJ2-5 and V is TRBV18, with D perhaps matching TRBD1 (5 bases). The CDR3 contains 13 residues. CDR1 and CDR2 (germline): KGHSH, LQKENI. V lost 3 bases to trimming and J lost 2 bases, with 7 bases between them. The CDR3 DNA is TGTGCCAGCTCACCGAGGACACAAGAGACCCAGTACTTC. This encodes CASSPRTQETQYF.

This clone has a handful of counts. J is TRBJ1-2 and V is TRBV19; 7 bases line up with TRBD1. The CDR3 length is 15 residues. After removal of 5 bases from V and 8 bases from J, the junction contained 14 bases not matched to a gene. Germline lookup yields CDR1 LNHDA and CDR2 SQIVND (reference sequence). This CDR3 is CASSLVVKGAEGYTF. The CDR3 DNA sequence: TGTGCCAGTAGTCTGGTTGTAAAGGGGGCGGAAGGCTACACCTTC.

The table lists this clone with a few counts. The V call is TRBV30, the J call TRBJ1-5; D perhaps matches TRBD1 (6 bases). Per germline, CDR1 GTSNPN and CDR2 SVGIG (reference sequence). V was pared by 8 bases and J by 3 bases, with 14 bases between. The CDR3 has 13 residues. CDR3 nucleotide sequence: TGTGCCCTGGGGGCTGGTCCCAATCAGCCCCAGCATTTT. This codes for CALGAGPNQPQHF.

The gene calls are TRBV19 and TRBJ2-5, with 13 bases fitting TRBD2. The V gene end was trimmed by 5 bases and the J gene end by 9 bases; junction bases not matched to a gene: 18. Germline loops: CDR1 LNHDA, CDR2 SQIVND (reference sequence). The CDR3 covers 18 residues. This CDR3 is CASSFTAGLAGAGNAQYF. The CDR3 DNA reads TGTGCCAGTAGTTTCACCGCCGGACTAGCGGGGGCCGGAAATGCCCAGTACTTC.

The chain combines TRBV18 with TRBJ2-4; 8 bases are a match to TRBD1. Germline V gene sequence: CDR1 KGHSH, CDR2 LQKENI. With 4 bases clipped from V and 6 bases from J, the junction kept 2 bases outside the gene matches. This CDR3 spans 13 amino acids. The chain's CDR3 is CASSRGTGNIQYF. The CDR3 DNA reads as TGTGCCAGCTCACGCGGGACAGGAAACATTCAGTACTTC.

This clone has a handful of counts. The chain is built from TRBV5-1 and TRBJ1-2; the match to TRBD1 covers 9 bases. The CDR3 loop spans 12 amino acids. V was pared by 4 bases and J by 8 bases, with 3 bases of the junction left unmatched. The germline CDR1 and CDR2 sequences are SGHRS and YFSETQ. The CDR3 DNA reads TGCGCCAGCAGCGCGGACAGGGGAGGCTACACCTTC. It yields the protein CASSADRGGYTF.

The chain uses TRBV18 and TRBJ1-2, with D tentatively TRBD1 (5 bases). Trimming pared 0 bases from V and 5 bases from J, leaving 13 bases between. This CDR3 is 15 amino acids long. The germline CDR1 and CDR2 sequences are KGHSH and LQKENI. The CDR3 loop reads CASSPPSRVTYGYTF. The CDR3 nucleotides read TGTGCCAGCTCACCACCGAGCAGGGTAACATATGGCTACACCTTC. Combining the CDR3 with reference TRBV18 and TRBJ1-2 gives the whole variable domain NAGVMQNPRHLVRRRGQEARLRCSPMKGHSHVYWYRQLPEEGLKFMVYLQKENIIDESGMPKERFSAEFPKEGPSILRIQQVVRGDSAAYFCASSPPSRVTYGYTFGSGTRLTVV.

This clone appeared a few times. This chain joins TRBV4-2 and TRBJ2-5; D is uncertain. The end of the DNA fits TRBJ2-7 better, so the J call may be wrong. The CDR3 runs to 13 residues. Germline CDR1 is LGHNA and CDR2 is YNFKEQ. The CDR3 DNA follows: TGTGCCAGCAGCCAACTGGGCTCCTACGAGCAGTACTTC. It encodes CASSQLGSYEQYF.

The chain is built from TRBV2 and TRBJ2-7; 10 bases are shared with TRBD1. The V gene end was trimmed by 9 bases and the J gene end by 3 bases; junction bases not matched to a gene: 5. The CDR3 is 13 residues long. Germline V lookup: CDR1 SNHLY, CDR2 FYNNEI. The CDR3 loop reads CASKTGGFYEQYF. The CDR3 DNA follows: TGTGCCAGTAAGACAGGGGGCTTCTACGAGCAGTACTTC. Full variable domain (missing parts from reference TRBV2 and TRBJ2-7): EPEVTQTPSHQVTQMGQEVILRCVPISNHLYFYWYRQILGQKVEFLVSFYNNEISEKSEIFDDQFSVERPDGSNFTLKIRSTKLEDSAMYFCASKTGGFYEQYFGPGTRLTVT.

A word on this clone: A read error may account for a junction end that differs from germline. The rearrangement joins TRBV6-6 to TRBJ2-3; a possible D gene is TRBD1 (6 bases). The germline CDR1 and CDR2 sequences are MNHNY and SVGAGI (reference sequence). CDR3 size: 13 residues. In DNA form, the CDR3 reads TGTGCCGGCCAGGCCAGGGGTACAGGTACGCAGTATTTT. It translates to CAGQARGTGTQYF.

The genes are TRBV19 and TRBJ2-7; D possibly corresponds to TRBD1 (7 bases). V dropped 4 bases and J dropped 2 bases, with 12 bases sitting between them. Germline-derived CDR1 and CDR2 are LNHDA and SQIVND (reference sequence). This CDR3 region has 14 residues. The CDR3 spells CASSTQGGPYEQYF. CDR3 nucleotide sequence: TGTGCCAGTAGTACCCAGGGGGGCCCCTACGAGCAGTACTTC.

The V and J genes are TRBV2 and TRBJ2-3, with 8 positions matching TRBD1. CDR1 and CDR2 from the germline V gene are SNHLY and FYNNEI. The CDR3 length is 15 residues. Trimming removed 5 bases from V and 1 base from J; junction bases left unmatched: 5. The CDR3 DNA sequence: TGTGCCAGCAGTCGACAGGGGAGCGGCACAGATACGCAGTATTTT. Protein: CASSRQGSGTDTQYF.

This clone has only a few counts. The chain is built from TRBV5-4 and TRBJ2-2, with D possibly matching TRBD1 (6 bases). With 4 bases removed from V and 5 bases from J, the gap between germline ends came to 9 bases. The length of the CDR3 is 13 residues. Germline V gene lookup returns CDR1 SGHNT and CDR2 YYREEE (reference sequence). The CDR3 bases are TGTGCCAGCAGCATTGGACAGACCGGGGAGCTGTTTTTT. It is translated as CASSIGQTGELFF.

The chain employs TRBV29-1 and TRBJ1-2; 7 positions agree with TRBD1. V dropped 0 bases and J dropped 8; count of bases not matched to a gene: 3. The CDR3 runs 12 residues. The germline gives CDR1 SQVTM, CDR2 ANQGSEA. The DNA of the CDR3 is TGCAGCGTTGAAGAGACAGGGAACGGCTACACCTTC. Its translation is CSVEETGNGYTF.

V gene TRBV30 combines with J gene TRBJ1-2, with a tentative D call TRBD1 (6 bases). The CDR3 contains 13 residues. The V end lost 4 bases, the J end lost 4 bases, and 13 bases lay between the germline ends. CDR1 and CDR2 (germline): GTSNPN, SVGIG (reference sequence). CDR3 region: CAWTSGTSYGYTF. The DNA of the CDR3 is TGTGCCTGGACGTCCGGGACAAGCTATGGCTACACCTTC. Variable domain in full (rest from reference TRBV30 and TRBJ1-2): SQTIHQWPATLVQPVGSPLSLECTVEGTSNPNLYWYRQAAGRGLQLLFYSVGIGQISSEVPQNLSASRPQDRQFILSSKKLLLSDSGFYLCAWTSGTSYGYTFGSGTRLTVV.

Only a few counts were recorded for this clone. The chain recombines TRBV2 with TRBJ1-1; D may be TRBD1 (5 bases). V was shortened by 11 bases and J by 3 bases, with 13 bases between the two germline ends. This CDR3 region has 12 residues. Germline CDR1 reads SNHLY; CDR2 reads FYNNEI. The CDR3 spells CAFWAGDTEAFF. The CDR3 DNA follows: TGTGCCTTCTGGGCGGGGGACACTGAAGCTTTCTTT.

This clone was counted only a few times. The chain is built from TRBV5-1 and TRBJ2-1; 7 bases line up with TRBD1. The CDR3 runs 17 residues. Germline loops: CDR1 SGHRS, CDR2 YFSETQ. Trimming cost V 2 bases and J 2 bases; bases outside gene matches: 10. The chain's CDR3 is CASSLDLTGHPYNEQFF. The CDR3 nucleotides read TGCGCCAGCAGCTTAGATCTGACAGGGCATCCCTACAATGAGCAGTTCTTC. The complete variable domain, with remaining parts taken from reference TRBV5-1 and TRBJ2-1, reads KAGVTQTPRYLIKTRGQQVTLSCSPISGHRSVSWYQQTPGQGLQFLFEYFSETQRNKGNFPGRFSGRQFSNSRSEMNVSTLELGDSALYLCASSLDLTGHPYNEQFFGPGTRLTVL.

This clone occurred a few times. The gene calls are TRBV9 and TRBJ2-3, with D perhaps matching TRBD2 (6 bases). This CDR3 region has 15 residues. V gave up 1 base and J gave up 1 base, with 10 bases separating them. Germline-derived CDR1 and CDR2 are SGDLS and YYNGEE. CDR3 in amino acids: CASSVIGGGTDTQYF. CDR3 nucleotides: TGTGCCAGCAGCGTAATAGGCGGGGGCACAGATACGCAGTATTTT.

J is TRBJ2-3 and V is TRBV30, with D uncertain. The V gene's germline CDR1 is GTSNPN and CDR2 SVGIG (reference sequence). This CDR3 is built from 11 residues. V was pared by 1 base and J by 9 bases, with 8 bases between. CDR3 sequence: CAWSDPETQYF. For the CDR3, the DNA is TGTGCCTGGAGTGACCCGGAGACGCAGTATTTT.

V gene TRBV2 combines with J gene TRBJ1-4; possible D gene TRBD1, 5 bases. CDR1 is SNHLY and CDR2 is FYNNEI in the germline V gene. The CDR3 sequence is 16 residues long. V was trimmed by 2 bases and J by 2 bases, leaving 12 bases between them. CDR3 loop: CASSERAGGTNEKLFF. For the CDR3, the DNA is TGTGCCAGCAGTGAAAGGGCTGGGGGGACTAATGAAAAACTGTTTTTT.

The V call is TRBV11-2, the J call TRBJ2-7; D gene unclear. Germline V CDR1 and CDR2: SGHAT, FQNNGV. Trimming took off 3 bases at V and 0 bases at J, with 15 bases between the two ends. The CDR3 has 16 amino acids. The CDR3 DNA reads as TGTGCCAGCAGCTTCCGGAGCTTCGGTAGCTCCTACGAGCAGTACTTC. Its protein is CASSFRSFGSSYEQYF.

The CDR3 coding sequence is TGTGCCTGGACTGGTGGCGGGGGGACTTACTACGAGCAGTACTTC. It codes for CAWTGGGGTYYEQYF. The chain links TRBV30 to TRBJ2-7, with 8 nucleotides matching TRBD2. The CDR3 contains 15 residues. Germline assignment: CDR1 GTSNPN and CDR2 SVGIG (reference sequence). The V segment lost 4 bases and the J segment 3 bases; nucleotides outside the gene matches: 11.

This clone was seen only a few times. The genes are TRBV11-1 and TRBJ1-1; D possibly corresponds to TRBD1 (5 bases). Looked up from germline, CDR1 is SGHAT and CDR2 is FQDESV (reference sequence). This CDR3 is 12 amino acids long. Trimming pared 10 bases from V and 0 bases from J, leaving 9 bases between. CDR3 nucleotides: TGTGCCACGGGGGGAATGAACACTGAAGCTTTCTTT. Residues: CATGGMNTEAFF.

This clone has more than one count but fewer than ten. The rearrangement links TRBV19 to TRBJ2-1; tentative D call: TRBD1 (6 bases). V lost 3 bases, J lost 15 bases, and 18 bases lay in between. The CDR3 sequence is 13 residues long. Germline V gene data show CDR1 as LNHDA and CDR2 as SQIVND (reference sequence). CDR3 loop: CASSIPRTALVFF. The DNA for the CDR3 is TGTGCCAGTAGTATCCCCCGGACAGCCTTGGTGTTCTTC. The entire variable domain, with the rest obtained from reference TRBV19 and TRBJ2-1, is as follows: DGGITQSPKYLFRKEGQNVTLSCEQNLNHDAMYWYRQDPGQGLRLIYYSQIVNDFQKGDIAEGYSVSREKKESFPLTVTSAQKNPTAFYLCASSIPRTALVFFGPGTRLTVL.

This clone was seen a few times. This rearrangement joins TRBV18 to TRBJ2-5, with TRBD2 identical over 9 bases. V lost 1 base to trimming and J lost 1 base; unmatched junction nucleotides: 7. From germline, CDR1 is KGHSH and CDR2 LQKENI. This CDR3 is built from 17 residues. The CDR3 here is CASSPLPSGDTQETQYF. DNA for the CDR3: TGTGCCAGCTCACCACTCCCTAGCGGGGATACCCAAGAGACCCAGTACTTC.

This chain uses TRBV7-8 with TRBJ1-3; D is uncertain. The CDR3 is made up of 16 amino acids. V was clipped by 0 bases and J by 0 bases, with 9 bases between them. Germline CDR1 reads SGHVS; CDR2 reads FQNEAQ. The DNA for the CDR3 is TGTGCCAGCAGCTTAGCAACAGTCAACTCTGGAAACACCATATATTTT. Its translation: CASSLATVNSGNTIYF. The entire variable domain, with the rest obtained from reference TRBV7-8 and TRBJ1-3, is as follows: GAGVSQSPRYKVAKRGQDVALRCDPISGHVSLFWYQQALGQGPEFLTYFQNEAQLDKSGLPSDRFFAERPEGSVSTLKIQRTQQEDSAVYLCASSLATVNSGNTIYFGEGSWLTVV.

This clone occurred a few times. CDR3 loop: CASSPSTGGHEQYF. The DNA of the CDR3 is TGTGCCAGCTCACCCTCGACAGGGGGCCACGAGCAGTACTTC. The chain recombines TRBV18 with TRBJ2-7; 10 bases fit TRBD1. Germline CDR1 KGHSH, CDR2 LQKENI. Trimming took 3 bases from V and 5 from J; bases not matched to a gene: 4. The CDR3 has 14 residues. The complete variable domain, with remaining parts taken from reference TRBV18 and TRBJ2-7, reads NAGVMQNPRHLVRRRGQEARLRCSPMKGHSHVYWYRQLPEEGLKFMVYLQKENIIDESGMPKERFSAEFPKEGPSILRIQQVVRGDSAAYFCASSPSTGGHEQYFGPGTRLTVT.

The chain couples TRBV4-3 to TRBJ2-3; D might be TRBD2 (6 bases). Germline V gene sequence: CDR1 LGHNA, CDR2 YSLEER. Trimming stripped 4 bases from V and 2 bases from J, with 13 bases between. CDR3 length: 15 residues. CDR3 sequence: CASSLLAGTTDTQYF. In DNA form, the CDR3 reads TGCGCCAGCAGCCTCCTCGCGGGGACCACAGATACGCAGTATTTT.

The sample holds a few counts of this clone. For the CDR3, the DNA is TGTGCCAGTAGTATCGGGGGAGCGAGCACTGAAGCTTTCTTT. Translating gives CASSIGGASTEAFF. J is TRBJ1-1 and V is TRBV19; a weak D match, TRBD1 (5 bases). V was pared by 3 bases and J by 4 bases, with 12 bases between. The CDR3 sequence is 14 residues long. Germline lookup yields CDR1 LNHDA and CDR2 SQIVND (reference sequence).

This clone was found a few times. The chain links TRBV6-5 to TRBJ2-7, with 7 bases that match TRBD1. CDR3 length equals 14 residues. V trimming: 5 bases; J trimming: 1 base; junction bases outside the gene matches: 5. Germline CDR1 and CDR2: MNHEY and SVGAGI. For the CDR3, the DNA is TGTGCCAGCAGTAGAGGGGGCGGATCCTACGAGCAGTACTTC. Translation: CASSRGGGSYEQYF.